This TCR beta chain was recorded in a study of neurological immune-mediated disorders. This clonotype was picked up many times. The cDNA was produced through 5'RACE with 10-nucleotide random UMIs. TCRdb processed the 5' RACE reads anew with MiXCR; each CDR3 protein has one entry. The sample consists of 65,000 to 90,000 distinct CDR3 sequences, around 3% of them appearing once. This CDR3 has 15 residues. The germline gives CDR1 SGHDT, CDR2 YYEEEE. V trimming: 4 bases; J trimming: 11 bases; junction bases outside the gene matches: 17. This clonotype was sampled from a woman aged 50 to 65 with multiple sclerosis. The V gene is TRBV5-6, the J gene TRBJ2-7; 8 nucleotides line up with TRBD1. The sample consisted of PBMCs. The CDR3 sequence is CASSTTGTGGDSEYF. The CDR3 DNA sequence: TGTGCCAGCAGCACAACCGGGACAGGAGGAGACTCGGAGTACTTC. Complete variable domain (other parts from reference TRBV5-6 and TRBJ2-7): DAGVTQSPTHLIKTRGQQVTLRCSPKSGHDTVSWYQQALGQGPQFIFQYYEEEERQRGNFPDRFSGHQFPNYSSELNVNALLLGDSALYLCASSTTGTGGDSEYFGPGTRLTVT.